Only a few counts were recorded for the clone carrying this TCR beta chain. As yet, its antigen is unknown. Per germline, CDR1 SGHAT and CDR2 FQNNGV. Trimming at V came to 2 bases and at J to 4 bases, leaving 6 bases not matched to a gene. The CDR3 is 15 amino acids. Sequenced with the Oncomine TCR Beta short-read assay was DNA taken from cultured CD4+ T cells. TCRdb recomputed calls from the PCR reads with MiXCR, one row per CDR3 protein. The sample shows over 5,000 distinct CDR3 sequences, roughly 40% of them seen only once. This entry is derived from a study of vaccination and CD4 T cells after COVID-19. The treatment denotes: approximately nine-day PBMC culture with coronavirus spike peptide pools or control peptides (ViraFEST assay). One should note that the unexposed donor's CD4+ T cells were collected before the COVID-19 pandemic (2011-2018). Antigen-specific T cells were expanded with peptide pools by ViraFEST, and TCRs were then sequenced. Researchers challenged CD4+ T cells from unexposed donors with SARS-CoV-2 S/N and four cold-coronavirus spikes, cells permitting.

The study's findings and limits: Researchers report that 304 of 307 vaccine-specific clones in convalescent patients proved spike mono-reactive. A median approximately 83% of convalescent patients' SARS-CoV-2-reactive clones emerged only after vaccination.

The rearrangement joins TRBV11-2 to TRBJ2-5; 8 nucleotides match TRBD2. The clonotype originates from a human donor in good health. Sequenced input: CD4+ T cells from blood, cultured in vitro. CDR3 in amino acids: CASSLQAGVGETQYF. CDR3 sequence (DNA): TGTGCCAGCAGCTTACAAGCGGGAGTGGGAGAGACCCAGTACTTC.